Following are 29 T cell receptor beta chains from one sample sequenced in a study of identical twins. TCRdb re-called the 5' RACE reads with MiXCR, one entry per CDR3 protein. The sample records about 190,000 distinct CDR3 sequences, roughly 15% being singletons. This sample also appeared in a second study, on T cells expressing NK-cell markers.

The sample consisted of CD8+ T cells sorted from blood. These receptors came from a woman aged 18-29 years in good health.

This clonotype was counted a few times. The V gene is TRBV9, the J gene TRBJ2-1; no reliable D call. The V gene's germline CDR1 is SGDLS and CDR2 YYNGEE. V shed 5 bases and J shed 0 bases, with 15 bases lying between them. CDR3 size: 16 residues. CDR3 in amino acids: CASSLASVGSYNEQFF. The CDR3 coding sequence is TGTGCCAGCAGTTTGGCATCAGTGGGCTCCTACAATGAGCAGTTCTTC.

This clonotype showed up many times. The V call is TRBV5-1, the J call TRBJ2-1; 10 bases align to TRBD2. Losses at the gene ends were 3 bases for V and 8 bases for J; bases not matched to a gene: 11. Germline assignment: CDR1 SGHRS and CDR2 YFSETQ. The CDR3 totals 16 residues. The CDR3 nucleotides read TGCGCCAGCAGCTCTACCGGGACTAGCGAGGGGGATGAGCAGTTCTTC. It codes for CASSSTGTSEGDEQFF.

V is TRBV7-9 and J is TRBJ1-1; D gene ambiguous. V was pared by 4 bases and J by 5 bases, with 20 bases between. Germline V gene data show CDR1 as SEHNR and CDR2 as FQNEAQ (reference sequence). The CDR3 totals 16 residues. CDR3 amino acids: CASSSYDWRSQTEAFF. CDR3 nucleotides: TGTGCCAGCAGCTCTTACGATTGGAGGTCTCAAACTGAAGCTTTCTTT.

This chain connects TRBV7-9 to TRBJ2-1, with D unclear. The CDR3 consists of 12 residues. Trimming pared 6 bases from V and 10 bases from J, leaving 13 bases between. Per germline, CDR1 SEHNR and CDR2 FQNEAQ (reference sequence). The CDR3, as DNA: TGTGCCAGCAGATTGGCTAGTCACGAGCAGTTCTTC. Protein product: CASRLASHEQFF.

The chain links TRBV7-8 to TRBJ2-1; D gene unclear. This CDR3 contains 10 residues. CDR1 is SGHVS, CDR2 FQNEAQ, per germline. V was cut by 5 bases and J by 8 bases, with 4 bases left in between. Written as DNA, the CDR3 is TGTGCCAGCAGCGTAGATGAGCAGTTCTTC. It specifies CASSVDEQFF.

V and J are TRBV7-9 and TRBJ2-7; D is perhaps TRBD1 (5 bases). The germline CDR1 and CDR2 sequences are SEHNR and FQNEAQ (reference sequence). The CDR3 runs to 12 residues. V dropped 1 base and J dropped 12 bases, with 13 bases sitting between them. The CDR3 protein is CASSLDGAVRYF. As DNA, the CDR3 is TGTGCCAGCAGCTTAGATGGGGCCGTGCGGTACTTC.

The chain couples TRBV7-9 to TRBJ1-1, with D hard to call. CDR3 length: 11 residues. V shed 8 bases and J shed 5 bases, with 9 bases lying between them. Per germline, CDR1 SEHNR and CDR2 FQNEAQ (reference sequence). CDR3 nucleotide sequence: TGTGCCAGCGGGCAGTTAACTGAAGCTTTCTTT. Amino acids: CASGQLTEAFF.

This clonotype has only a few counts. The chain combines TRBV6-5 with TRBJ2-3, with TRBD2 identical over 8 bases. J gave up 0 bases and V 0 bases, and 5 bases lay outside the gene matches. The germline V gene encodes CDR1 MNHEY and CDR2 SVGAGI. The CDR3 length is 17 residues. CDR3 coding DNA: TGTGCCAGCAGTTACTCTATCCTAGCGGGTAGCACAGATACGCAGTATTTT. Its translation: CASSYSILAGSTDTQYF.

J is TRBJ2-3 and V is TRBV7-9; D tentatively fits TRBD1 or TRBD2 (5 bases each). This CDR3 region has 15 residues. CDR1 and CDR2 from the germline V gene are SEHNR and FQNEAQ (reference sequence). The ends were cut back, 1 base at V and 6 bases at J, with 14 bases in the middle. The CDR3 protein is CASSLGDHPGDTQYF. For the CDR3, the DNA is TGTGCCAGCAGCTTAGGGGACCACCCCGGGGATACGCAGTATTTT.

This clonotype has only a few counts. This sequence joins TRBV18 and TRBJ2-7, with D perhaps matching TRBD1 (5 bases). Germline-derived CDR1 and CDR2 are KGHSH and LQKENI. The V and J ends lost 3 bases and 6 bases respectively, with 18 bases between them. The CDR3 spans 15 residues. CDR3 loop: CASSPVDDLGPEQYF. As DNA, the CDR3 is TGTGCCAGCTCACCCGTCGACGATTTGGGGCCCGAGCAGTACTTC.

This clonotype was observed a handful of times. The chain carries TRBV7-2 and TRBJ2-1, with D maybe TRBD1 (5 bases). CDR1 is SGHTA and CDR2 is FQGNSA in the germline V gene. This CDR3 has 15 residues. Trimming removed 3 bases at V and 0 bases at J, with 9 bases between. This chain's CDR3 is CASSFDSSSYNEQFF. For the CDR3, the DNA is TGTGCCAGCAGCTTTGACAGCAGCTCCTACAATGAGCAGTTCTTC. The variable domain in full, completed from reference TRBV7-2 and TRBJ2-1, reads GAGVSQSPSNKVTEKGKDVELRCDPISGHTALYWYRQSLGQGLEFLIYFQGNSAPDKSGLPSDRFSAERTGGSVSTLTIQRTQQEDSAVYLCASSFDSSSYNEQFFGPGTRLTVL.

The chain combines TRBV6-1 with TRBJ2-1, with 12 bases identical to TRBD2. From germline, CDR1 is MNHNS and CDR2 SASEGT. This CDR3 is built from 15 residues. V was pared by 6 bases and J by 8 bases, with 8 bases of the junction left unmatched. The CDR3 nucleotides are TGTGCCAGCAGCTCGCCGACTAGCGGGAGCGATGAGCAGTTCTTC. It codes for CASSSPTSGSDEQFF.

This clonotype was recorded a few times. The CDR3 region has the DNA TGCGCCAGCAGCCAAGTTCGGGGACGGTCTGGGGCCAACGTCCTGACTTTC. It specifies CASSQVRGRSGANVLTF. V is TRBV4-1 and J is TRBJ2-6; the D call may be TRBD1 or TRBD2 (5 bases each). The CDR3 has 17 amino acids. CDR1 and CDR2 (germline): MGHRA, YSYEKL. Trimming took 1 base from V and 1 from J, leaving 11 bases between them.

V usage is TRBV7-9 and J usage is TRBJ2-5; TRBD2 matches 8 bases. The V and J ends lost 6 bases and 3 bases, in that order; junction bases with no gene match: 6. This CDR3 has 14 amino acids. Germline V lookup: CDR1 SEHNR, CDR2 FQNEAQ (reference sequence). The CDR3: CASRQPGLEETQYF. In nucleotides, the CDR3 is TGTGCCAGCAGGCAACCGGGACTAGAAGAGACCCAGTACTTC.

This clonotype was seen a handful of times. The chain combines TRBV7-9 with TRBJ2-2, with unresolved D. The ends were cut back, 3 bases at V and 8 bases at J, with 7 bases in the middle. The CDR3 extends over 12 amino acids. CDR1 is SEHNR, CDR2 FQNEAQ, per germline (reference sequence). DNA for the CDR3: TGTGCCAGCAGCTTGAGGCAAGGGGAGCTGTTTTTT. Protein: CASSLRQGELFF.

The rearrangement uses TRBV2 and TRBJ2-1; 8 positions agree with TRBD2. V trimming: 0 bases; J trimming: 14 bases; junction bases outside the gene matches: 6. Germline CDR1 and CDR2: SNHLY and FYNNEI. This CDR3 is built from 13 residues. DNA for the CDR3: TGTGCCAGCAGTGAAGCACATAGCGGGATGGAGTTCTTC. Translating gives CASSEAHSGMEFF.

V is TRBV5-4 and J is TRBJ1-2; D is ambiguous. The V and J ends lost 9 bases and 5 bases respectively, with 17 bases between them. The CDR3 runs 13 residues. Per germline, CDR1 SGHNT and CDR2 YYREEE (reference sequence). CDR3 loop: CATKALGWYGYTF. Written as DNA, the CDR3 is TGTGCCACCAAGGCCCTTGGCTGGTATGGCTACACCTTC. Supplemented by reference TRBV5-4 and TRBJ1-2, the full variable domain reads ETGVTQSPTHLIKTRGQQVTLRCSSQSGHNTVSWYQQALGQGPQFIFQYYREEENGRGNFPPRFSGLQFPNYSSELNVNALELDDSALYLCATKALGWYGYTFGSGTRLTVV.

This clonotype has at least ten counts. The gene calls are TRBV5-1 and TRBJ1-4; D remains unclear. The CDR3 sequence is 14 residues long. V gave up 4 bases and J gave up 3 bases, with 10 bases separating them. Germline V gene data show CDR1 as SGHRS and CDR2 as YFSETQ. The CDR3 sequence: CASSINGANEKLFF. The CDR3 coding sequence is TGCGCCAGCAGCATTAACGGGGCTAATGAAAAACTGTTTTTT.

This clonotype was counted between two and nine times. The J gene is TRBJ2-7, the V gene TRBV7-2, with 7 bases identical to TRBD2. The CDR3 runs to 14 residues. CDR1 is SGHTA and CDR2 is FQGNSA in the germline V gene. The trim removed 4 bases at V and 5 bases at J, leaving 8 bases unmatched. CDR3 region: CASSSDLGRDEQYF. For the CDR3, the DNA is TGTGCCAGCAGCTCAGACTTGGGGAGGGACGAGCAGTACTTC.

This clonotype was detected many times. The CDR3 DNA is TGTGCCAGCAGTTCCTGGGGCTTAACAGATACGCAGTATTTT. The encoded protein is CASSSWGLTDTQYF. V usage is TRBV12-3 or TRBV12-4 and J usage is TRBJ2-3, with D perhaps TRBD1 (5 bases). The CDR3 runs to 14 residues. V shed 4 bases and J shed 3 bases, with 11 bases lying between them.

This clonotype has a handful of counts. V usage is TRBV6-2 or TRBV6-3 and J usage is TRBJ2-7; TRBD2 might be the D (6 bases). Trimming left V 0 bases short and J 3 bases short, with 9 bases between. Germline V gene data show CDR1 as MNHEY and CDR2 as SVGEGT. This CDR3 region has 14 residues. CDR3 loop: CASSYSGTHYEQYF. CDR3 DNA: TGTGCCAGCAGTTACTCCGGGACTCACTACGAGCAGTACTTC.

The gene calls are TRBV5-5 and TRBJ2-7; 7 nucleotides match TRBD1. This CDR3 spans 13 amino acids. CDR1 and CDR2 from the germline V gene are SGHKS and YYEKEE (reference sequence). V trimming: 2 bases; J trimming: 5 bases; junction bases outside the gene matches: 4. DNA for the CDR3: TGTGCCAGCAGCTTCGGGACAGTCAACGAGCAGTACTTC. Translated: CASSFGTVNEQYF.

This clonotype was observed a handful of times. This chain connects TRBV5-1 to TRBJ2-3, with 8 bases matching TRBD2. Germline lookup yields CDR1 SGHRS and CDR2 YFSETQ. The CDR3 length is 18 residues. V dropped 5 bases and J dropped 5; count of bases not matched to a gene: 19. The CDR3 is CASSLFQPRAGVEDTQYF. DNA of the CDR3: TGCGCCAGCAGTTTATTCCAGCCCCGAGCGGGAGTAGAAGATACGCAGTATTTT.

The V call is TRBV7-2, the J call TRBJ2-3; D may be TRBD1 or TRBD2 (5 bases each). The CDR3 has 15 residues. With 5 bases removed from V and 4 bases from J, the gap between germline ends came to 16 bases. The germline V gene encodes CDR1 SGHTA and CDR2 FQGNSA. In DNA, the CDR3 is TGTGCCAGCAGCCCGACGGGGCTTTTCGCAGATACGCAGTATTTT. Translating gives CASSPTGLFADTQYF.

CDR3 sequence (DNA): TGTGCCAGCAGCGAAATGGACAGTCCAAACACTGAAGCTTTCTTT. It codes for CASSEMDSPNTEAFF. This rearrangement joins TRBV7-9 to TRBJ1-1, with a tentative D call TRBD1 (6 bases). The ends were cut back, 5 bases at V and 2 bases at J, with 15 bases in the middle. The length of the CDR3 is 15 residues. CDR1 and CDR2 (germline): SEHNR, FQNEAQ (reference sequence).

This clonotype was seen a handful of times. This CDR3 reads CASAGPPYSYNEQFF. CDR3 nucleotides: TGTGCCAGCGCGGGGCCCCCATACTCCTACAATGAGCAGTTCTTC. The chain recombines TRBV2 with TRBJ2-1; TRBD2 is a possible D gene (6 bases). The CDR3 consists of 15 residues. The ends were cut back, 8 bases at V and 0 bases at J, with 14 bases in the middle. Germline CDR1 reads SNHLY; CDR2 reads FYNNEI.

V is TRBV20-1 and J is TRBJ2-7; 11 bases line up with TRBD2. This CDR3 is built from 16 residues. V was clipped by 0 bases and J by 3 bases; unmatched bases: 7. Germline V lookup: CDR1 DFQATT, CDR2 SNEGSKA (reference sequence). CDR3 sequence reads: CSARDGTSGSFYEQYF. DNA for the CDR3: TGCAGTGCTAGAGATGGGACTAGCGGAAGTTTCTACGAGCAGTACTTC.

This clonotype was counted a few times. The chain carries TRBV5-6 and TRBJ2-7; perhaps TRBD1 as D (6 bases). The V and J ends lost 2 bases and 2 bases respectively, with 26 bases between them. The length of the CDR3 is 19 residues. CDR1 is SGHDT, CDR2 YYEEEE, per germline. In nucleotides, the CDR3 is TGTGCCAGCAGCTTAACTACAGTTACAGGGACCTATGAAGCCTACGAGCAGTACTTC. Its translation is CASSLTTVTGTYEAYEQYF.

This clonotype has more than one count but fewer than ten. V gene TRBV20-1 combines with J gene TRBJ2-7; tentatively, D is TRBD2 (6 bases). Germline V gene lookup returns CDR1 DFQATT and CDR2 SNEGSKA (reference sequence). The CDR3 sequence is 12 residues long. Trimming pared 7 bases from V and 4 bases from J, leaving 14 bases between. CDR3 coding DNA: TGCAGTGTGAACGGGGGATCTTACGAGCAGTACTTC. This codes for CSVNGGSYEQYF.